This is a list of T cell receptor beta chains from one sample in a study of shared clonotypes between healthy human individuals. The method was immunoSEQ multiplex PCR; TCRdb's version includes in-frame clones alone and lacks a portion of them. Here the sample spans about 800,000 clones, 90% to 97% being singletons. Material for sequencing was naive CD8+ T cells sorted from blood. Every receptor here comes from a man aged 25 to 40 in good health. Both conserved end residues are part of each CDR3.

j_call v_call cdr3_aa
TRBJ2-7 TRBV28 CASSPGLSYEQYF
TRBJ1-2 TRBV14 CASSQVTGAYGYTF
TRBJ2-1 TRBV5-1 CASSPFQTGEGYNEQFF
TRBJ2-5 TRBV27 CASSPGQIETQYF
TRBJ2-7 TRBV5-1 CASSLAPRLADSYEQYF
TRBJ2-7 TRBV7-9 CASADVTVYEQYF
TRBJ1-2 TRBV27 CASSSWVSNYGYTF
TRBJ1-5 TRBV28 CASRVGAGNQPQHF
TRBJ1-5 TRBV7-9 CASSLVGGDQPQHF
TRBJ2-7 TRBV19 CASSPWEGEQYF
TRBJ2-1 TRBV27 CASSLFWDSRYNEQFF
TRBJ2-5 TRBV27 CASSLSSLAGETQYF
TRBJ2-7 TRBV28 CASSLPDPISEQYF
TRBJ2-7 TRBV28 CASSLAGSYEQYF
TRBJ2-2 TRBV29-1 CSGTGLAGELFF
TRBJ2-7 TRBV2 CASRGTSGTYEQYF
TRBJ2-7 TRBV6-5 CASGDTDYEQYF
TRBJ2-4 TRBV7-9 CASSLVLAGGKNIQYF
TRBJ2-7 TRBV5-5 CASSLVGEGYEQYF
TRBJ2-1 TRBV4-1 CASSQVGGLAGIVYNEQFF
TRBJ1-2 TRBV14 CASSSHSLNYGYTF
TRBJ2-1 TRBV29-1 CSVTSGLAENNEQFF
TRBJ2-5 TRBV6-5 CASSYGGAETQYF
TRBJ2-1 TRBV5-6 CASSPPGYNEQFF
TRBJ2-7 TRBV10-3 CAISESTSGRPYEQYF
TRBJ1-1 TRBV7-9 CASSWRQDQGNTEAFF
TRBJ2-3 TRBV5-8 CASSIGTAVTDTQYF
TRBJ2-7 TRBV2 CASSEAFRNSYEQYF
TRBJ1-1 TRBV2 CATKPFPTEAFF
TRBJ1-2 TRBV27 CASSLRGSEGHGYTF
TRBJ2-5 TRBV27 CASSSSGTSGETQYF
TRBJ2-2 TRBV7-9 CASSSHRGGRVAGELFF
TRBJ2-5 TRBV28 CASSLGRQHQETQYF
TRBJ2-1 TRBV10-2 CASSELSFSGSSPFSYNEQFF
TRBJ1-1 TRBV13 CASTTGKNTEAFF
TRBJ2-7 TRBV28 CASTHSSGQGDEQYF
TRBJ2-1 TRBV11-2 CASSLRLQGDEQFF
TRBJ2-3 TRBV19 CASSLAGGYTDTQYF
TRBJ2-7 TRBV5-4 CASSLGQGGYEQYF
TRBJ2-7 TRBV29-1 CSISGSLAGGPYEQYF
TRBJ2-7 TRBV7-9 CASSQSRSGSYEQYF
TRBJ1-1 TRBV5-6 CASSPGDRDLYRAFF
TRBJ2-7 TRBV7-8 CASSERWGFYEQYF
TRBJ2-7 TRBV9 CASSGVAGDHEQYF
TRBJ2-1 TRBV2 CASSQNRLARNNEQFF
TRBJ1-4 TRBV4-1 CASSQDGTVATNEKLFF
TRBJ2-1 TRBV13 CASSPDGIVHNEQFF
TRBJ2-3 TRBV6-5 CASSWTYSTDTQYF
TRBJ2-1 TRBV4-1 CASSTSSYNEQFF
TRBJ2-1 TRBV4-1 CASSQRDSSYNEQFF
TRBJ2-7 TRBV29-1 CSVGDRRFHEQYF
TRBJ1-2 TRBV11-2 CASSFRGRRGLDGYTF
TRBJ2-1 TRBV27 CASSLGSTYNEQFF
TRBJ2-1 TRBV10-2 CASGAGHLGQFF
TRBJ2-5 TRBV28 CASSLRDRGRETQYF
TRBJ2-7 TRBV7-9 CASSTSRGRDPYEQYF
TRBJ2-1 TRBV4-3 CASSTIPPGLAGYNEQFF
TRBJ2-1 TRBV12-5 CASGLLTSGTYNEQFF
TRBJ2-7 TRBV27 CASSSGRVAYEQYF
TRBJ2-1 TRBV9 CASSVGGSYNEQFF